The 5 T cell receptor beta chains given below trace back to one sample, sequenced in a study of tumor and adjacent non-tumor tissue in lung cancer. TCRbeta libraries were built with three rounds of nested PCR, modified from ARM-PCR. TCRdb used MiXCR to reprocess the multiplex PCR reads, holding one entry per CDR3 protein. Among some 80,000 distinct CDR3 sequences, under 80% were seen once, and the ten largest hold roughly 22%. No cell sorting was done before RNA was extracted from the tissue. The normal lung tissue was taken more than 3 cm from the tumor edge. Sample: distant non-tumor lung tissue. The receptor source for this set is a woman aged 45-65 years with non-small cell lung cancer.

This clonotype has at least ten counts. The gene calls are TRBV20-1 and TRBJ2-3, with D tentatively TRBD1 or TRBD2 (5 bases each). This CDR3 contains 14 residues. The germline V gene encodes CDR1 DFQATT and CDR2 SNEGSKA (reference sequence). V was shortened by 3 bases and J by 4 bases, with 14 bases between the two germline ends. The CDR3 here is CSARSILGADTQYF. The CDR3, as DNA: TGCAGTGCTAGGTCCATCCTGGGGGCAGATACGCAGTATTTT.

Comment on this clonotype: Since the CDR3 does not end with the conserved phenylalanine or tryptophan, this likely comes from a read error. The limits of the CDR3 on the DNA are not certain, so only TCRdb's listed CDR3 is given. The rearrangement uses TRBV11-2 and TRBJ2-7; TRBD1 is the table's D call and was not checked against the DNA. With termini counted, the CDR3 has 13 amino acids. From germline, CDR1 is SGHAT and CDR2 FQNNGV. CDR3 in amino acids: CASSLETGAEPYL.

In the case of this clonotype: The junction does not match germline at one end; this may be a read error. Here the CDR3 DNA reads TGTACCAGCAGCGGACTCGGGGGTCACCAAGAGACCCAGTACTTC. Protein sequence: CTSSGLGGHQETQYF. V and J are TRBV6-6 and TRBJ2-5; maybe TRBD2 (6 bases). Germline V gene data show CDR1 as MNHNY and CDR2 as SVGAGI (reference sequence). The CDR3 runs 15 residues.

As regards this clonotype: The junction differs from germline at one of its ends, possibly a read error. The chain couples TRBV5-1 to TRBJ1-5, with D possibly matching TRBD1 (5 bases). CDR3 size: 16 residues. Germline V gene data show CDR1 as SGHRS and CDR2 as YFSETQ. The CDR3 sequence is CASSLGTFDSNQSQHF. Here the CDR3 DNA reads TGCGCCAGCAGCTTAGGGACTTTCGATAGCAATCAGTCCCAGCATTTT.

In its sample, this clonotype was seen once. The CDR3 is CASSSGDMSLTF. CDR3 coding DNA: TGTGCCAGCAGTTCTGGGGACATGAGCTTAACCTTC. The chain couples TRBV12-3 or TRBV12-4 to TRBJ1-2; weak D call: TRBD1 (6 bases). CDR3 length: 12 amino acids. V shed 4 bases and J shed 14 bases, with 17 bases lying between them.